The 10 T cell receptor beta chains presented below share a single source sample, sequenced in a study of cytomegalovirus exposure and HLA in healthy donors. Method: immunoSEQ multiplex PCR; TCRdb's copy keeps in-frame clones and lacks some. The data hold 95,000 to 150,000 clones, with over 90% observed a single time. The material sequenced was PBMCs. These receptors all come from a woman in her late teens or twenties in good health and CMV-seronegative.

In its sample, this clone was seen once. The chain links TRBV2 to TRBJ1-3; 7 nucleotides match TRBD1. The J segment lost 0 bases and the V segment lost 6 bases, leaving 5 bases of the junction unmatched. The CDR3 length is 15 residues. Germline CDR1 reads SNHLY; CDR2 reads FYNNEI. The CDR3 region is CASSNRGPSGNTIYF. CDR3 in DNA: TGTGCCAGCAGCAACAGGGGACCCTCTGGAAACACCATATATTTT. Complete variable domain (other parts from reference TRBV2 and TRBJ1-3): EPEVTQTPSHQVTQMGQEVILRCVPISNHLYFYWYRQILGQKVEFLVSFYNNEISEKSEIFDDQFSVERPDGSNFTLKIRSTKLEDSAMYFCASSNRGPSGNTIYFGEGSWLTVV.

V and J are TRBV5-1 and TRBJ2-7; D is perhaps TRBD2 (6 bases). The CDR3 length is 14 residues. V was pared by 3 bases and J by 4 bases, with 14 bases between. Germline assignment: CDR1 SGHRS and CDR2 YFSETQ. The CDR3 protein is CASSSTRDSYEQYF. The CDR3 DNA is TGCGCCAGCAGCTCAACCCGGGACTCGTACGAGCAGTACTTC.

The chain has TRBV6-1 and TRBJ1-2, with TRBD1 matching over 9 bases. Germline CDR1 is MNHNS and CDR2 is SASEGT. Losses at the gene ends were 7 bases for V and 4 bases for J; bases not matched to a gene: 10. The CDR3 extends over 15 amino acids. The CDR3 sequence is CASTTRDRAFYGYTF. CDR3 bases: TGTGCCAGCACCACCCGGGACAGGGCCTTCTATGGCTACACCTTC.

This clone was found once. V is TRBV2 and J is TRBJ2-5; possible D gene TRBD2, 6 bases. V lost 8 bases and J lost 5, with 24 bases in between. Germline-derived CDR1 and CDR2 are SNHLY and FYNNEI. The CDR3 contains 16 residues. DNA for the CDR3: TGTGCCAGCGGGGGAACTAGCTCACAACTAGGGGAGACCCAGTACTTC. Protein: CASGGTSSQLGETQYF.

DNA for the CDR3: TGTGCCACCAGATCCCGGGCAGGACACTATAATTCACCCCTCCACTTT. This sequence encodes CATRSRAGHYNSPLHF. The V call is TRBV11-2, the J call TRBJ1-6; D may be TRBD1 (5 bases). Germline V CDR1 and CDR2: SGHAT, FQNNGV. The CDR3 extends over 16 amino acids. V was cut by 10 bases and J by 3 bases, with 19 bases left in between.

The rearrangement links TRBV30 to TRBJ2-7, with D perhaps TRBD2 (6 bases). V lost 2 bases and J 4 bases, leaving 15 bases between the germline ends. This CDR3 is built from 14 residues. Germline V gives CDR1 GTSNPN, CDR2 SVGIG (reference sequence). CDR3 in amino acids: CAWSYGSLQYEQYF. As DNA, the CDR3 is TGTGCCTGGAGTTACGGGAGTCTCCAATACGAGCAGTACTTC.

V is TRBV9 and J is TRBJ2-1; TRBD2 might be the D (6 bases). The CDR3 spans 14 residues. With 4 bases removed from V and 8 bases from J, the gap between germline ends came to 16 bases. Germline V gives CDR1 SGDLS, CDR2 YYNGEE. This chain's CDR3 is CASSTIGGLDEQFF. CDR3 nucleotides: TGTGCCAGCAGCACGATCGGAGGGCTGGATGAGCAGTTCTTC. The full variable domain, in which reference TRBV9 and TRBJ2-1 provide the parts outside the CDR3, is DSGVTQTPKHLITATGQRVTLRCSPRSGDLSVYWYQQSLDQGLQFLIQYYNGEERAKGNILERFSAQQFPDLHSELNLSSLELGDSALYFCASSTIGGLDEQFFGPGTRLTVL.

The chain uses TRBV5-1 and TRBJ2-7; D is possibly TRBD2 (5 bases). The CDR3 covers 11 residues. Trimming took off 5 bases at V and 7 bases at J, with 10 bases between the two ends. The germline CDR1 and CDR2 sequences are SGHRS and YFSETQ. For the CDR3, the DNA is TGCGCCAGCAGGGGTAGCGAAGAGCAGTACTTC. Its translation: CASRGSEEQYF.

V gene TRBV6-1 combines with J gene TRBJ1-2; no clear D. The germline V and J ends were trimmed by 6 bases and 3 bases, with 8 bases remaining between them. From germline, CDR1 is MNHNS and CDR2 SASEGT. The CDR3 is 12 residues long. This CDR3 is CASRGVDYGYTF. In nucleotides, the CDR3 is TGTGCCAGCAGGGGAGTTGACTATGGCTACACCTTC.

The CDR3 bases are TGTGCCAGCAGTGAACCGGGACAGGGAGAGGAGACCCAGTACTTC. This sequence encodes CASSEPGQGEETQYF. The chain recombines TRBV6-1 with TRBJ2-5; 9 positions agree with TRBD1. V shed 2 bases, J shed 5 bases, and the junction held 6 bases outside the gene matches. The CDR3 is 15 residues long. Germline V gene lookup returns CDR1 MNHNS and CDR2 SASEGT.